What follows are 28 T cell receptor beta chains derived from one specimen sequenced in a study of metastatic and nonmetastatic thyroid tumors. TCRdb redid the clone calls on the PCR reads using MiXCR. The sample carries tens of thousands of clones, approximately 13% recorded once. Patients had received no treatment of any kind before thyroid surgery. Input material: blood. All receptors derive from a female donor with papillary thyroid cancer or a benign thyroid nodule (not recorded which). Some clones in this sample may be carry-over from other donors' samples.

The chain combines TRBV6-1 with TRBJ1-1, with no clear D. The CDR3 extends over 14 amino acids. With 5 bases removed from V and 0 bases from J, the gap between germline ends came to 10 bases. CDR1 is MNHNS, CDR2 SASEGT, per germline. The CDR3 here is CASSNQPMNTEAFF. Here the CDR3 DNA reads TGTGCCAGCAGTAACCAACCCATGAACACTGAAGCTTTCTTT.

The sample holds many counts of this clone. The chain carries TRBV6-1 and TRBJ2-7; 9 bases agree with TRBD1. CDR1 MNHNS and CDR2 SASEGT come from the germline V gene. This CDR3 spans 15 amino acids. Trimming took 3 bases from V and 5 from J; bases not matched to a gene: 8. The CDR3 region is CASSDAGTGSHEQYF. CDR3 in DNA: TGTGCCAGCAGTGACGCCGGGACAGGGTCCCACGAGCAGTACTTC.

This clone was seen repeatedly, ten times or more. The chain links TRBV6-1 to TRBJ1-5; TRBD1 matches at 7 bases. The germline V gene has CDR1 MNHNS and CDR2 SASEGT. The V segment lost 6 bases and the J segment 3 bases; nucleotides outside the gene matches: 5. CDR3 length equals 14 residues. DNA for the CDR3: TGTGCCAGCAGGGACGGGACAGACAATCAGCCCCAGCATTTT. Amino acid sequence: CASRDGTDNQPQHF.

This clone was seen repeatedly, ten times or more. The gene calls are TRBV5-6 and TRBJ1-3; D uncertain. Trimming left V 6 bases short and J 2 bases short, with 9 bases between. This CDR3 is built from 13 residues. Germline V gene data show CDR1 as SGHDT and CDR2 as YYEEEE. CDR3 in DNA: TGTGCCAGCACACTACCGACTGGAAACACCATATATTTT. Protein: CASTLPTGNTIYF.

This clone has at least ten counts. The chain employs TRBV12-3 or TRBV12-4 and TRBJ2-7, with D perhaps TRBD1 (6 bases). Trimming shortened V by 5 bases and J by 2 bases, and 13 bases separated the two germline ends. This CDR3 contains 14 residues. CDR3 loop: CASSRSQGTYEQYF. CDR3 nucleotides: TGTGCCAGCAGTCGTAGCCAGGGGACCTACGAGCAGTACTTC.

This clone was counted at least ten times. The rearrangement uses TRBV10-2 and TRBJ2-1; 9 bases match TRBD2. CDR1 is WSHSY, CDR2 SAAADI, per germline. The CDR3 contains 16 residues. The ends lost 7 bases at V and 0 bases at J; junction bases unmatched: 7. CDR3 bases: TGCGCCAGCACCCGCGGGGGGGTAAGCTCCTACAATGAGCAGTTCTTC. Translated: CASTRGGVSSYNEQFF.

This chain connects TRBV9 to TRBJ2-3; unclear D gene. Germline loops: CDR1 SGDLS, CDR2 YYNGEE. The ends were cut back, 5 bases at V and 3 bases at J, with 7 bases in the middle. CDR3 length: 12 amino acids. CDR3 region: CASRDTTDTQYF. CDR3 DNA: TGTGCCAGCAGAGATACGACAGATACGCAGTATTTT.

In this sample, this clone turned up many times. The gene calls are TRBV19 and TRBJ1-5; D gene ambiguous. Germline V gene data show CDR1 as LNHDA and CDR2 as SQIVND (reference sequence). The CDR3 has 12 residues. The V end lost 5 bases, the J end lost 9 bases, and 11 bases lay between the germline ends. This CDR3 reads CASSFRSRPQHF. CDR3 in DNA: TGTGCCAGTAGTTTCCGAAGTCGGCCCCAGCATTTT.

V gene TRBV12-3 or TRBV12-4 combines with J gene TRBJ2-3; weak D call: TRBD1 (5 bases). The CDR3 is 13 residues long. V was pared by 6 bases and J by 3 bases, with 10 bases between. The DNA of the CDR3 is TGTGCCAGCAGGCCAAGGGGAACAGATACGCAGTATTTT. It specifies CASRPRGTDTQYF.

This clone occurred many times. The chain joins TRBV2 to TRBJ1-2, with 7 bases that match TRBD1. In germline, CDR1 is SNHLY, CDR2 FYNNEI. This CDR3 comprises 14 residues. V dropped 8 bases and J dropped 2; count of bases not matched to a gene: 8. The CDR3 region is CASRRGQKNYGYTF. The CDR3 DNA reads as TGTGCCAGCCGACGGGGACAGAAAAACTATGGCTACACCTTC.

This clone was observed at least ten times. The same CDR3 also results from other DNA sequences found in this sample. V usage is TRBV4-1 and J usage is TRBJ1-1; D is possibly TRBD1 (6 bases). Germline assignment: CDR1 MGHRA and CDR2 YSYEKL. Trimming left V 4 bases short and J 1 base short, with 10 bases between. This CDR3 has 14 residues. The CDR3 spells CASSRGQTNTEAFF. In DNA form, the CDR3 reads TGCGCCAGCAGCCGCGGACAGACGAACACTGAAGCTTTCTTT.

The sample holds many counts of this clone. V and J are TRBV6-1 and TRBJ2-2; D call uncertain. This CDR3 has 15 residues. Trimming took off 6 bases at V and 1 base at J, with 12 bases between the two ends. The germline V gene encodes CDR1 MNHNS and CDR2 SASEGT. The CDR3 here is CASRPWTWNTGELFF. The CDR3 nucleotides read TGTGCCAGCAGACCGTGGACGTGGAACACCGGGGAGCTGTTTTTT.

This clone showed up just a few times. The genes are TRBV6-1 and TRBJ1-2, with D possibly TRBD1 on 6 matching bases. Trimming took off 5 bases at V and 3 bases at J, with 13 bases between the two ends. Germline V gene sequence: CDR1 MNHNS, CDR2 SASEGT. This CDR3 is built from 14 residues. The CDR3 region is CASSNKGHYYGYTF. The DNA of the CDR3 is TGTGCCAGCAGTAATAAGGGACACTACTATGGCTACACCTTC.

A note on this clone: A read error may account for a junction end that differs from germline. The CDR3 region is CASSDTYKGSNQPQNF. Here the CDR3 DNA reads TGTGCCAGCAGTGACACTTACAAAGGCAGCAATCAGCCCCAGAATTTT. This chain joins TRBV6-1 and TRBJ1-5; D not certain. The CDR3 length is 16 residues. The germline V gene encodes CDR1 MNHNS and CDR2 SASEGT.

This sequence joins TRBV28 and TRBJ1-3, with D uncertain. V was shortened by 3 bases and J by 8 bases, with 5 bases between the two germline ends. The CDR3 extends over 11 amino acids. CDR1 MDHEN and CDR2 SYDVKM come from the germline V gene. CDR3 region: CASSLGYTIYF. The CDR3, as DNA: TGTGCCAGCAGTTTGGGATACACCATATATTTT.

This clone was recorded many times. This CDR3 is CSASGPANYGYTF. In DNA, the CDR3 is TGCAGTGCTAGTGGCCCTGCTAACTATGGCTACACCTTC. J is TRBJ1-2 and V is TRBV20-1, with no clear D. This CDR3 spans 13 amino acids. Germline V gene sequence: CDR1 DFQATT, CDR2 SNEGSKA (reference sequence). The germline V and J ends were trimmed by 3 bases and 0 bases, with 8 bases remaining between them.

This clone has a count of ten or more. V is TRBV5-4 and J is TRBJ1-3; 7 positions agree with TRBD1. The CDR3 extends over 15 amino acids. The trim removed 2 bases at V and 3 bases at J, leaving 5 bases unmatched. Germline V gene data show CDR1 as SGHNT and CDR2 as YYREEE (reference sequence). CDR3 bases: TGTGCCAGCAGCTTTGAGACAGGGATTGGAAACACCATATATTTT. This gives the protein CASSFETGIGNTIYF.

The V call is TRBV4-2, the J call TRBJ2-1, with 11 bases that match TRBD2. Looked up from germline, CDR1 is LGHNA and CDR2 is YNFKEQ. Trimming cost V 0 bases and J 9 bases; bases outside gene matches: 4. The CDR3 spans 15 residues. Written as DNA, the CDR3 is TGTGCCAGCAGCCAAGATAGCGGGGGGGCCGCTGAGCAGTTCTTC. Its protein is CASSQDSGGAAEQFF.

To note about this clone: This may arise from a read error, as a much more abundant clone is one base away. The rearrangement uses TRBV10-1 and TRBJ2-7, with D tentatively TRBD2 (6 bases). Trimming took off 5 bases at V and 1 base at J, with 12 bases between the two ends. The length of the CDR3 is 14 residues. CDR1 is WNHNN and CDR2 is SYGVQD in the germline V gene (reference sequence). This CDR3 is CASSRLEGSYEQYF. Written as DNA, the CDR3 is TGCGCCAGCAGTCGACTAGAGGGGTCCTACGAGCAGTACTTC.

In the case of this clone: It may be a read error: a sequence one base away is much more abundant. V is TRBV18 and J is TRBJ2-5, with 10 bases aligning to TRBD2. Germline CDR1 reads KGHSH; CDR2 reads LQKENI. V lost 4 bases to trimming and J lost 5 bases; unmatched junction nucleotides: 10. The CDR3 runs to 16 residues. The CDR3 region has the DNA TGTGCCAGCTCACTACCAGCGGGAGGGCCTATGGAGACCCAGTACTTC. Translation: CASSLPAGGPMETQYF.

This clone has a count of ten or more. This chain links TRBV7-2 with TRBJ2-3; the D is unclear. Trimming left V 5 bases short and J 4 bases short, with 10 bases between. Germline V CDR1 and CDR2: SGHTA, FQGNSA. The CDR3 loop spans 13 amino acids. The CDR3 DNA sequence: TGTGCCAGCAGCCGTTATTACCCAGATACGCAGTATTTT. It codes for CASSRYYPDTQYF.

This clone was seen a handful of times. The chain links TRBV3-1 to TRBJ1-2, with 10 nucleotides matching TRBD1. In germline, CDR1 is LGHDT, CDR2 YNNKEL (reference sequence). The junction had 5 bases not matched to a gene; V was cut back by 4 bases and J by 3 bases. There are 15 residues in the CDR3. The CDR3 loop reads CASSRTGGTHYGYTF. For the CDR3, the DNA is TGTGCCAGCAGCCGGACAGGGGGTACACACTATGGCTACACCTTC.

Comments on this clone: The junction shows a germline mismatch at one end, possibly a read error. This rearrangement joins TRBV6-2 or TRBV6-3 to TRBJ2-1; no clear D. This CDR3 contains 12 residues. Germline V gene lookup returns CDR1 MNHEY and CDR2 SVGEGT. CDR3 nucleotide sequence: TGTGCCAGCAGTCCCCGTACCAATGAGCATTTCTTC. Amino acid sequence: CASSPRTNEHFF.

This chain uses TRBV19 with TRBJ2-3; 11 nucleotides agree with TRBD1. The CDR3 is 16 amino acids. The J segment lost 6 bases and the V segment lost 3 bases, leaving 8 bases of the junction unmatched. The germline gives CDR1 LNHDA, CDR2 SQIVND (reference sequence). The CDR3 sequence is CASSISGTGGIDTQYF. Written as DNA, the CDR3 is TGTGCCAGTAGTATTTCCGGGACAGGGGGTATCGATACGCAGTATTTT.

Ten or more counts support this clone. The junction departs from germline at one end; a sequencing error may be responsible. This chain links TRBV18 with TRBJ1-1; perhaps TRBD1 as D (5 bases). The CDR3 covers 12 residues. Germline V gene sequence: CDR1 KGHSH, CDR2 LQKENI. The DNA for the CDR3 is TGTGCCAGCGCACCAGGGCGTGGTGAAGCTTTCTTT. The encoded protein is CASAPGRGEAFF.

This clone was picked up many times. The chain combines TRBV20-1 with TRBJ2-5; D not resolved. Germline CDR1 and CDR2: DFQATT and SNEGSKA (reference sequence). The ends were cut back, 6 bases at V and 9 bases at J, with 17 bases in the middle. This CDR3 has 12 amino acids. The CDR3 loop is CSAQDGNGAQYF. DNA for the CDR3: TGCAGTGCCCAGGATGGGAATGGGGCCCAGTACTTC.

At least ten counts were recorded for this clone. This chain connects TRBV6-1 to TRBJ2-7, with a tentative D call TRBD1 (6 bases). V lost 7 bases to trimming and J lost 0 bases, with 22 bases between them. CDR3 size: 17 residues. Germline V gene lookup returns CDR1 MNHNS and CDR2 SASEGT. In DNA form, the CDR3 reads TGTGCCAGCAACGGGGCTCACCAGACAGGCGGCTCCTACGAGCAGTACTTC. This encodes CASNGAHQTGGSYEQYF.

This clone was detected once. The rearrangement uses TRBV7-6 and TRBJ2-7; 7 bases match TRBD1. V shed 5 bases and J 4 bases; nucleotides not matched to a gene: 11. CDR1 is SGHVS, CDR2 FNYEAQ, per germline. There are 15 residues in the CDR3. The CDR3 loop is CASSRPGQAEYEQYF. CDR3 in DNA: TGTGCCAGCAGCCGCCCCGGACAGGCAGAATACGAGCAGTACTTC.